This T cell receptor beta chain derives from a study of graft-versus-host responses after intestinal transplantation. Points from the study as a whole: GvH clones detected in recipient marrow included some appearing first in ileum or blood.

This clone was picked up a small number of times. Its antigen is undetermined. Method: immunoSEQ multiplex PCR; TCRdb's copy keeps in-frame clones and lacks some. The table shows some 96,000 clones, with 75% to 95% occurring only once. Germline V gives CDR1 MNHEY, CDR2 SVGAGI. With V trimmed by 4 bases and J by 6 bases, 5 bases remained unmatched. The CDR3 has 13 amino acids. The receptor comes from a human patient who received an intestinal transplant, so some T cells may come from the graft donor. V is TRBV6-5 and J is TRBJ1-2, with 7 bases identical to TRBD1. This specimen was PBMCs, taken 453 days after intestinal transplant. The CDR3 loop reads CASSWGTVDGYTF. In nucleotides, the CDR3 is TGTGCCAGCAGTTGGGGGACAGTCGATGGCTACACCTTC.